Described below is a single TCR beta chain sequence and its context. The protocol was immunoSEQ multiplex PCR, while the TCRdb copy is restricted to in-frame clones and leaves out a portion. The sample holds roughly 150,000 clones, over 90% seen once. The source of the sample is a study of control samples from healthy donors and cancer patients. Germline V gene data show CDR1 as SGHRS and CDR2 as YFSETQ. The CDR3 is 13 residues long. J was trimmed by 4 bases and V by 4 bases; bases with no gene match: 2. Sequenced: blood. The chain joins TRBV5-1 to TRBJ2-5; 9 nucleotides agree with TRBD1. This TCR was recovered from a man aged 50-60 years in good health. In DNA, the CDR3 is TGCGCCAGCAGCCCGGACAGGGGAGAGACCCAGTACTTC. Its protein product is CASSPDRGETQYF.